The rows below give T cell receptor beta chains drawn from one sample of a study of shared clonotypes between healthy human individuals. Sequencing used immunoSEQ multiplex PCR; TCRdb keeps in-frame clones, though not all of them. The top ten clones hold about 0.45% of a sample with about 1.5 million clones, around 98% of them seen once. Sequencing was carried out using naive CD4+ T cells sorted from blood. These receptors were collected from a man aged 25-45 years in good health. Both conserved end residues are part of each CDR3. The D gene is left open where the match is weak. Only part of the rows carry a size: once, few, many, or a class if the clone is expanded.

NA	TRBV6-4	NA	TRBJ2-1	TGTGCCAGCAGTGCTTCAGTCACCTATGAGCAGTTCTTC	CASSASVTYEQFF
NA	TRBV6-6	NA	TRBJ1-2	TGTGCCAGCAGCCCAAGACTCTTATATGGCTACACCTTC	CASSPRLLYGYTF
NA	TRBV5-5	TRBD2	TRBJ2-1	TGTGCCAGCAGCTTGGTGGGGACTAGCGGAGAGCAGTTCTTC	CASSLVGTSGEQFF
NA	TRBV2	NA	TRBJ1-1	TGTGCCAGCAGGGCCACAGGGAACACTGAAGCTTTCTTT	CASRATGNTEAFF
once	TRBV30	NA	TRBJ2-2	TGTGCCTGGAGTGCGACCCCAACCTCCCACGGGGAGCTGTTTTTT	CAWSATPTSHGELFF
NA	TRBV9	NA	TRBJ1-1	TGTGCCAGCAGCGTAGATTTGGGGACGAACACTGAAGCTTTCTTT	CASSVDLGTNTEAFF
NA	TRBV18	NA	TRBJ2-7	TGTGCCAGCTCCCTCCTGGGTAGCAGTAACTACGAGCAGTACTTC	CASSLLGSSNYEQYF
NA	TRBV7-2	NA	TRBJ2-7	TGTGCCAGCAGAAAGGACCCTTTCGGCTCCTACGAGCAGTACTTC	CASRKDPFGSYEQYF
once	TRBV6-6	NA	TRBJ2-3	TGTGCCAGCGGCATACAAGCAGTTAGCACAGATACGCAGTATTTT	CASGIQAVSTDTQYF
NA	TRBV6-1	NA	TRBJ1-5	TGTGCCAGCAGTGATGTCCGGGGGCGAGGCAATCAGCCCCAGCATTTT	CASSDVRGRGNQPQHF
once	TRBV9	NA	TRBJ2-2	TGTGCCAGCAGCGCTCCGGCTTTCGTCGGGGAGCTGTTTTTT	CASSAPAFVGELFF
NA	TRBV27	TRBD1	TRBJ2-7	TGTGCCAGTAGACAGGGGATATACGAGCAGTACTTC	CASRQGIYEQYF
once	TRBV30	NA	TRBJ2-6	TGTGCCTGGGGGGCCTCTGGGGCCAACGTCCTGACTTTC	CAWGASGANVLTF
NA	TRBV7-9	NA	TRBJ1-1	TGTGCCAGCTGGGACTACACTGAAGCTTTCTTT	CASWDYTEAFF
NA	TRBV5-1	NA	TRBJ2-3	TGCGCCAGCAGCGTAGGACAGAGCACAGATACGCAGTATTTT	CASSVGQSTDTQYF
NA	TRBV10-3	NA	TRBJ2-7	TGTGCCATCAGTGAGGAAGGCCCGGGGCAGTACTTC	CAISEEGPGQYF
NA	TRBV19	NA	TRBJ2-7	TGTGCCAGTACCCCCGGGATTGACTACGAGCAGTACTTC	CASTPGIDYEQYF
NA	TRBV7-8	NA	TRBJ1-2	TGTGCCAGCAGCTTAACGTTATGGACGGGGGCGGGCTACACCTTC	CASSLTLWTGAGYTF
once	TRBV15	NA	TRBJ2-6	TGTGCCACCAGCAGAGACCCCTCTGGGGCCAACGTCCTGACTTTC	CATSRDPSGANVLTF
NA	TRBV4-2	NA	TRBJ1-2	TGTGCCAGCAGCCAGGCTAACTATGGCTACACCTTC	CASSQANYGYTF
NA	TRBV7-9	TRBD1	TRBJ2-5	TGTGCCAGCAGCTCGAAACCGGGACAGGGGTGGGAGACCCAGTACTTC	CASSSKPGQGWETQYF
NA	TRBV10-3	NA	TRBJ1-1	TGTGCCATCAGTGAGTCGGGGGTTCGGCGGACTGAAGCTTTCTTT	CAISESGVRRTEAFF
NA	TRBV7-9	NA	TRBJ2-1	TGTGCCAGCAGCTCCAGGAGGGATGAGCAGTTCTTC	CASSSRRDEQFF
NA	TRBV25-1	NA	TRBJ1-3	TGTGCCAGCAGTGAGTTAGGGTCTGGAAACACCATATATTTT	CASSELGSGNTIYF